The 21 T cell receptor beta chains reported below all come from one sample, sequenced in a study of CD8+ T cells in alopecia areata. Extraction of RNA preceded its reverse transcription into cDNA, which served as the sequencing template. The protocol was immunoSEQ multiplex PCR, while the TCRdb copy is restricted to in-frame clones and leaves out a portion. Of 150,000 to 200,000 clones in the sample, 50% to 65% were seen once. The specimen sequenced was CD4+ T cells sorted from blood. The receptors here all came from a human donor in good health.

This rearrangement joins TRBV7-9 to TRBJ2-5; perhaps D is TRBD1 or TRBD2 (5 bases each). The CDR3 is 13 amino acids. V lost 5 bases to trimming and J lost 4 bases, with 11 bases between them. CDR1 and CDR2 (germline): SEHNR, FQNEAQ (reference sequence). CDR3 DNA: TGTGCCAGCAGCGTCCGGGACCGAGAGACCCAGTACTTC. Protein sequence: CASSVRDRETQYF.

This clone turned up a few times. The chain joins TRBV6-5 to TRBJ1-2, with 7 nucleotides matching TRBD1. Germline trimming cut 5 bases from V and 8 bases from J; bases unmatched to any gene: 8. Germline CDR1 reads MNHEY; CDR2 reads SVGAGI. This CDR3 spans 13 amino acids. The CDR3 bases are TGTGCCAGCAGTGCAGAAAGGGACAGAGGCTACACCTTC. Amino acids: CASSAERDRGYTF.

The J gene is TRBJ2-1, the V gene TRBV5-1; 11 nucleotides align to TRBD2. The germline V gene has CDR1 SGHRS and CDR2 YFSETQ. The ends lost 0 bases at V and 10 bases at J; junction bases unmatched: 6. The CDR3 runs to 15 residues. As DNA, the CDR3 is TGCGCCAGCAGCTTGGCTAGCGGGAGGTACTACGAGCAGTTCTTC. Translation: CASSLASGRYYEQFF.

The chain combines TRBV27 with TRBJ2-7; D perhaps matches TRBD1 (5 bases). The germline gives CDR1 MNHEY, CDR2 SMNVEV (reference sequence). The CDR3 is made up of 15 amino acids. The V end lost 2 bases, the J end lost 3 bases, and 14 bases lay between the germline ends. Here the CDR3 reads CASSLRSGQNYEQYF. CDR3 nucleotide sequence: TGTGCCAGCAGTTTACGTTCCGGACAAAACTACGAGCAGTACTTC.

The chain combines TRBV6-1 with TRBJ2-5; TRBD2 is a possible D gene (6 bases). Trimming cost V 0 bases and J 5 bases, with 13 bases left between them. Germline lookup yields CDR1 MNHNS and CDR2 SASEGT. This CDR3 comprises 15 residues. The CDR3 region is CASSEARLVGETQYF. The CDR3 DNA sequence: TGTGCCAGCAGTGAAGCTCGACTAGTAGGGGAGACCCAGTACTTC.

The chain carries TRBV30 and TRBJ1-5; D not certain. CDR1 is GTSNPN, CDR2 SVGIG, per germline (reference sequence). This CDR3 comprises 15 residues. Trimming pared 3 bases from V and 0 bases from J, leaving 12 bases between. CDR3 protein: CAWRSPGYSNQPQHF. In DNA form, the CDR3 reads TGTGCCTGGAGGTCTCCCGGCTATAGCAATCAGCCCCAGCATTTT.

The J gene is TRBJ2-7, the V gene TRBV28, with a weak D call TRBD2 (7 bases). The CDR3 length is 16 residues. The germline V and J ends were trimmed by 4 bases and 3 bases, with 19 bases remaining between them. CDR1 MDHEN and CDR2 SYDVKM come from the germline V gene. DNA of the CDR3: TGTGCCAGCAGTTCCTACCCGGGGGGCCGATACTACGAGCAGTACTTC. Amino acid sequence: CASSSYPGGRYYEQYF.

DNA of the CDR3: TGCGCCAGCAGCGGACGGGGGGACTATGGCTACACCTTC. Amino acids: CASSGRGDYGYTF. This chain uses TRBV5-1 with TRBJ1-2; TRBD1 might be the D (5 bases). V gave up 4 bases and J gave up 3 bases, with 10 bases separating them. The CDR3 has 13 amino acids. Germline V gene data show CDR1 as SGHRS and CDR2 as YFSETQ.

In this sample, this clone turned up a few times. The genes are TRBV28 and TRBJ2-3; 9 bases are a match to TRBD2. The CDR3 loop spans 16 amino acids. The V segment lost 5 bases and the J segment 0 bases; nucleotides outside the gene matches: 6. CDR1 is MDHEN, CDR2 SYDVKM, per germline. DNA of the CDR3: TGTGCCAGCAGTAGTCCGGGACTAGCTAGCACAGATACGCAGTATTTT. It codes for CASSSPGLASTDTQYF.

The genes are TRBV9 and TRBJ1-1, with D unclear. Between the trimmed V and J ends, which lost 2 bases and 1 base, there was a span of 6 bases. Per the germline V gene, CDR1 is SGDLS and CDR2 is YYNGEE. CDR3 length: 13 amino acids. CDR3 sequence (DNA): TGTGCCAGCAGCGTTGAAGAGAACACTGAAGCTTTCTTT. This translates into CASSVEENTEAFF.

The CDR3 loop is CASSRLDRATEAFF. CDR3 nucleotide sequence: TGTGCCAGCAGCCGCCTTGACAGGGCCACTGAAGCTTTCTTT. This chain links TRBV5-6 with TRBJ1-1, with 7 bases that match TRBD1. Germline CDR1 reads SGHDT; CDR2 reads YYEEEE. The CDR3 is 14 residues long. J lost 4 bases, V lost 4 bases, and 7 bases had no gene match.

The chain is built from TRBV29-1 and TRBJ2-5; D might be TRBD1 (6 bases). V was pared by 6 bases and J by 3 bases, with 14 bases between. In germline, CDR1 is SQVTM, CDR2 ANQGSEA. This CDR3 comprises 13 residues. The CDR3: CSVRQDGKETQYF. In nucleotides, the CDR3 is TGCAGCGTGAGACAGGACGGGAAAGAGACCCAGTACTTC.

The CDR3 DNA is TGTGCCAGCAGCCCATACAGGGGAGGCAATGAGCAGTTCTTC. This codes for CASSPYRGGNEQFF. This chain uses TRBV11-2 with TRBJ2-1; weak D call: TRBD1 (7 bases). The germline V and J ends were trimmed by 5 bases and 6 bases, with 14 bases remaining between them. The CDR3 totals 14 residues. Germline CDR1 SGHAT, CDR2 FQNNGV.

The rearrangement links TRBV27 to TRBJ1-4; D gene ambiguous. Germline lookup yields CDR1 MNHEY and CDR2 SMNVEV (reference sequence). The CDR3 is 13 residues long. V was cut by 5 bases and J by 7 bases, with 11 bases left in between. Here the CDR3 reads CASSPKNSEKLFF. The DNA for the CDR3 is TGTGCCAGCAGTCCCAAGAACAGTGAAAAACTGTTTTTT.

This clone was seen more than once but under ten times. J is TRBJ2-3 and V is TRBV15; D is unclear. Germline CDR1 reads LNHNV; CDR2 reads YYDKDF (reference sequence). With 0 bases removed from V and 5 bases from J, the gap between germline ends came to 9 bases. This CDR3 has 14 residues. The CDR3: CATSRELYVDTQYF. The CDR3 DNA reads TGTGCCACCAGCAGAGAGCTATACGTAGATACGCAGTATTTT.

The rearrangement links TRBV5-4 to TRBJ2-5; D unresolved. The germline gives CDR1 SGHNT, CDR2 YYREEE (reference sequence). Trimming shortened V by 4 bases and J by 2 bases, and 9 bases separated the two germline ends. This CDR3 contains 13 residues. This CDR3 reads CASSIQLQETQYF. Written as DNA, the CDR3 is TGTGCCAGCAGCATACAGTTACAAGAGACCCAGTACTTC. Combining the CDR3 with reference TRBV5-4 and TRBJ2-5 gives the whole variable domain ETGVTQSPTHLIKTRGQQVTLRCSSQSGHNTVSWYQQALGQGPQFIFQYYREEENGRGNFPPRFSGLQFPNYSSELNVNALELDDSALYLCASSIQLQETQYFGPGTRLLVL.

The chain uses TRBV6-1 and TRBJ2-4; D possibly corresponds to TRBD2 (6 bases). Per the germline V gene, CDR1 is MNHNS and CDR2 is SASEGT. The length of the CDR3 is 15 residues. V was trimmed by 4 bases and J by 10 bases, leaving 20 bases between them. The CDR3 DNA reads as TGTGCCAGCAGTGCTAGCCGTCAGGGAGGCTGGATTCAGTACTTC. Translated, it gives CASSASRQGGWIQYF.

CDR3 in DNA: TGCAGCGTTGATGGGACTAGCAGTGAGCAGTTCTTC. Protein: CSVDGTSSEQFF. The chain uses TRBV29-1 and TRBJ2-1, with TRBD2 matching over 9 bases. Losses at the gene ends were 3 bases for V and 9 bases for J; bases not matched to a gene: 3. The CDR3 consists of 12 residues. Germline V gene data show CDR1 as SQVTM and CDR2 as ANQGSEA.

In DNA, the CDR3 is TGTGCCAGCAGCTTAGTGGGCTCCAATGAGCAGTTCTTC. Amino acids: CASSLVGSNEQFF. The genes are TRBV11-2 and TRBJ2-1, with D unclear. This CDR3 comprises 13 residues. The germline CDR1 and CDR2 sequences are SGHAT and FQNNGV. V gave up 1 base and J gave up 6 bases, with 7 bases separating them.

This clone was seen a single time. This sequence joins TRBV30 and TRBJ2-7; D is undetermined. This CDR3 is 12 amino acids long. V was trimmed by 1 base and J by 7 bases, leaving 11 bases between them. The V gene's germline CDR1 is GTSNPN and CDR2 SVGIG (reference sequence). The DNA of the CDR3 is TGTGCCTGGAGTGCGACTGGTTGGGAGCAGTACTTC. It yields the protein CAWSATGWEQYF.

This clone was detected a few times. This chain links TRBV7-3 with TRBJ2-1; 10 positions match TRBD2. The V and J ends lost 5 bases and 7 bases, in that order; junction bases with no gene match: 11. Germline CDR1 reads SGHTA; CDR2 reads FQGTGA. There are 16 residues in the CDR3. CDR3 coding DNA: TGTGCCAGCAGCCCCCGGGTAGCGGGAGGCCAAAATGAGCAGTTCTTC. It yields the protein CASSPRVAGGQNEQFF.